These T cell receptor beta chains were read from a single sample in a study of cytomegalovirus exposure and HLA in healthy donors. Libraries were prepared by immunoSEQ multiplex PCR; TCRdb keeps only in-frame clonotypes and omits some of them. The table records 150,000 to 200,000 clones, around 75% of them present only once. The sample taken for sequencing was PBMCs. These receptor sequences come from a woman aged 25 to 39 in good health and CMV-seropositive. CDR3s include the opening cysteine and the closing phenylalanine or tryptophan. A D gene is named only where the DNA matches it firmly. Clone size, where shown, is once, few, many, or a class for clones that have expanded.

clone_size j_call v_call d_call cdr3_aa cdr3_nt
. TRBJ2-1 TRBV7-9 TRBD1 CASSLQGNEQFF TGTGCCAGCAGCCTACAGGGGAATGAGCAGTTCTTC
. TRBJ2-1 TRBV6-5 . CASSVGSEQFF TGTGCCAGCAGCGTCGGGTCTGAGCAGTTCTTC
. TRBJ2-5 TRBV7-9 TRBD2 CASSFSGGIETQYF TGTGCCAGCAGTTTTAGCGGGGGGATCGAGACCCAGTACTTC
few TRBJ2-1 TRBV19 TRBD2 CASSSGGHNEQFF TGTGCCAGTAGTAGCGGGGGGCACAATGAGCAGTTCTTC
. TRBJ1-6 TRBV27 . CASSFSRNSPLHF TGTGCCAGCAGTTTCTCGAGAAATTCACCCCTCCACTTT
. TRBJ2-7 TRBV2 . CASSVAGGYGQYF TGTGCCAGCAGTGTAGCTGGGGGCTACGGGCAGTACTTC
. TRBJ1-6 TRBV14 . CASSQGWAGSPLHF TGTGCCAGCAGCCAAGGCTGGGCGGGATCACCCCTCCACTTT
. TRBJ2-2 TRBV6-5 . CASRSPGSGELFF TGTGCCAGCAGGTCTCCAGGGTCCGGGGAGCTGTTTTTT
. TRBJ2-5 TRBV7-9 . CASSLPRGWQETQYF TGTGCCAGCAGCCTCCCCAGGGGTTGGCAAGAGACCCAGTACTTC
many TRBJ2-7 TRBV5-1 TRBD2 CASSRGEGEQYF TGCGCCAGCAGCCGGGGGGAAGGTGAGCAGTACTTC
. TRBJ2-3 TRBV11-3 . CASSSRRVQGGNTDTQYF TGTGCCAGCAGCTCCCGCCGTGTTCAGGGAGGAAACACAGATACGCAGTATTTT
. TRBJ1-1 TRBV5-1 . CASSFNVDTEAFF TGCGCCAGCAGCTTCAACGTAGACACTGAAGCTTTCTTT
. TRBJ2-1 TRBV7-2 TRBD2 CASSGLGNEQFF TGTGCCAGCAGCGGACTAGGCAATGAGCAGTTCTTC
once TRBJ2-1 TRBV28 TRBD2 CASAGLDSGEQFF TGTGCCAGCGCAGGACTAGACTCCGGTGAGCAGTTCTTC
. TRBJ1-5 TRBV6-6 . CASSYSGAENQPQHF TGTGCCAGCAGTTACTCGGGGGCGGAGAATCAGCCCCAGCATTTT
. TRBJ2-7 TRBV6-5 TRBD1 CASSSKTGTGRGEQYF TGTGCCAGCAGTTCTAAGACCGGGACAGGGAGAGGCGAGCAGTACTTC